This T cell receptor beta chain comes out of a study of blood T cells in healthy people across ages. A J-beta primer mix and a sample-barcoded 5' primer were used in a second PCR of roughly 6 to 11 cycles. TCRdb re-called the 5' RACE reads through MiXCR, storing one row per CDR3 protein. Here the sample spans 1.5 million or so distinct CDR3 sequences, 40% to 45% being singletons. As for this clonotype: A read error may produce the germline difference seen at one junction end.

Extraction of total RNA produced a minimum of 5.5 micrograms from each sample. The clonotype comes from a woman younger than 30 in good health. The sample comprised blood.

CDR3: CAISQSFNQPQHF. The CDR3 DNA reads as TGTGCCATCAGTCAGTCCTTTAATCAGCCCCAGCATTTT. This chain joins TRBV10-3 and TRBJ1-5; the D is unclear. CDR1 is ENHRY and CDR2 is SYGVKD in the germline V gene. The CDR3 is made up of 13 amino acids.